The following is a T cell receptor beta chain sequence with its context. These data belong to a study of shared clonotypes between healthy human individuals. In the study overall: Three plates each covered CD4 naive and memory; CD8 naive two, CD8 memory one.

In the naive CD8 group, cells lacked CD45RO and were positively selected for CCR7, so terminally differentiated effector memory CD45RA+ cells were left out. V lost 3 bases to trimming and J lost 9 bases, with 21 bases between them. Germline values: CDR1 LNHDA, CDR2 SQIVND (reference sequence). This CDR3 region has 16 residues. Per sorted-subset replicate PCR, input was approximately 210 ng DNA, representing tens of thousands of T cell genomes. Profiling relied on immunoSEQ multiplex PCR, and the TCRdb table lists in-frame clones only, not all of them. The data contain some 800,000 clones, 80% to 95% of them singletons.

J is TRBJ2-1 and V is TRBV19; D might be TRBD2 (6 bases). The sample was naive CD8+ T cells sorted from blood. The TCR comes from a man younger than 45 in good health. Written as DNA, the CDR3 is TGTGCCAGTAGTATCGGCCTAGGGTGGAAGGGAGGTGAGCAGTTCTTC. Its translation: CASSIGLGWKGGEQFF. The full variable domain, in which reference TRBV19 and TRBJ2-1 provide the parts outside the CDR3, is DGGITQSPKYLFRKEGQNVTLSCEQNLNHDAMYWYRQDPGQGLRLIYYSQIVNDFQKGDIAEGYSVSREKKESFPLTVTSAQKNPTAFYLCASSIGLGWKGGEQFFGPGTRLTVL.